These 9 T cell receptor beta chains came from one sample sequenced in a study of cytomegalovirus exposure and HLA in healthy donors. The PCR ran on 60 Vbeta and 13 Jbeta primers. Sequenced by immunoSEQ multiplex PCR; TCRdb stores in-frame clones only, minus some. The sample carries over 80,000 clones, approximately 80% recorded once. Source material: PBMCs. These receptors were taken from a woman between 40 and 55 years old in good health and CMV-seronegative.

This chain links TRBV6-1 with TRBJ1-1; D is uncertain. Germline V CDR1 and CDR2: MNHNS, SASEGT. This CDR3 region has 15 residues. V was pared by 10 bases and J by 0 bases, with 18 bases between. CDR3 DNA sequence: TGTGCCACCTCCCTACGCCACTCCTTGAACACTGAAGCTTTCTTT. Its translation: CATSLRHSLNTEAFF.

V usage is TRBV30 and J usage is TRBJ2-4; D is possibly TRBD2 (5 bases). CDR1 is GTSNPN and CDR2 is SVGIG in the germline V gene (reference sequence). With 4 bases removed from V and 0 bases from J, the gap between germline ends came to 16 bases. The CDR3 loop spans 16 amino acids. The CDR3 loop reads CAWTRTQTIAKNIQYF. The CDR3 DNA sequence: TGTGCCTGGACCCGGACCCAGACTATAGCCAAAAACATTCAGTACTTC.

The chain recombines TRBV6-1 with TRBJ2-5; 8 positions match TRBD2. CDR3 size: 12 residues. V shed 6 bases and J 5 bases; nucleotides not matched to a gene: 2. Germline CDR1 is MNHNS and CDR2 is SASEGT. Here the CDR3 DNA reads TGTGCCAGCAGAACGGGAGGGGAGACCCAGTACTTC. Its protein is CASRTGGETQYF.

The chain combines TRBV28 with TRBJ2-3; TRBD2 agrees at 7 bases. Germline assignment: CDR1 MDHEN and CDR2 SYDVKM. With V trimmed by 2 bases and J by 6 bases, 8 bases remained unmatched. This CDR3 has 15 residues. The CDR3 bases are TGTGCCAGCAGTTTAGGGGGGAGGGCGCTCGATACGCAGTATTTT. Translating gives CASSLGGRALDTQYF.

The chain links TRBV28 to TRBJ2-2, with 14 bases lining up with TRBD2. V lost 4 bases to trimming and J lost 6 bases; unmatched junction nucleotides: 7. Germline-derived CDR1 and CDR2 are MDHEN and SYDVKM. CDR3 length: 17 residues. The DNA of the CDR3 is TGTGCCAGCAGTTGGGCGACTAGCGGGAGGGTCCCCGGGGAGCTGTTTTTT. Encoded protein: CASSWATSGRVPGELFF.

The J gene is TRBJ1-4, the V gene TRBV5-1; a weak D match, TRBD1 (6 bases). The germline V gene encodes CDR1 SGHRS and CDR2 YFSETQ. The CDR3 has 14 amino acids. V was trimmed by 0 bases and J by 6 bases, leaving 9 bases between them. The DNA of the CDR3 is TGCGCCAGCAGCTTGGGAGGGGGAGATGAAAAACTGTTTTTT. Translating gives CASSLGGGDEKLFF.

This chain uses TRBV7-3 with TRBJ2-7, with 12 bases lining up with TRBD1. This CDR3 contains 15 residues. V shed 6 bases and J 6 bases; nucleotides not matched to a gene: 9. In germline, CDR1 is SGHTA, CDR2 FQGTGA. The chain's CDR3 is CASSPGQGAISEQYF. DNA of the CDR3: TGTGCCAGCAGTCCGGGACAGGGGGCAATCTCCGAGCAGTACTTC.

Here the CDR3 reads CASSVGVAGTYTGELFF. CDR3 nucleotide sequence: TGTGCCAGCAGCGTGGGGGTAGCGGGAACTTACACCGGGGAGCTGTTTTTT. The V call is TRBV5-4, the J call TRBJ2-2; 8 bases fit TRBD2. V lost 4 bases to trimming and J lost 3 bases; unmatched junction nucleotides: 11. The germline V gene encodes CDR1 SGHNT and CDR2 YYREEE (reference sequence). This CDR3 has 17 residues.

This chain connects TRBV29-1 to TRBJ1-2, with no clear D. Trimming stripped 3 bases from V and 1 base from J, with 9 bases between. The germline gives CDR1 SQVTM, CDR2 ANQGSEA. This CDR3 contains 13 residues. CDR3 sequence: CSVDQMLNYGYTF. The CDR3 DNA follows: TGCAGCGTTGACCAGATGCTTAACTATGGCTACACCTTC. Together with reference TRBV29-1 and TRBJ1-2, the CDR3 gives the full variable domain: SAVISQKPSRDICQRGTSLTIQCQVDSQVTMMFWYRQQPGQSLTLIATANQGSEATYESGFVIDKFPISRPNLTFSTLTVSNMSPEDSSIYLCSVDQMLNYGYTFGSGTRLTVV.